The sequence of this T cell receptor beta chain was determined in a study of memory CD4+ T cells and cytomegalovirus serostatus. Broader study findings: Of approximately 160 reported CMV TCRbeta sequences, roughly 67 were found in memory CD4+ repertoires.

The sort gate was single viable CD3+CD4+CD8-CD45RO+ cells for memory CD4+ T cells. The assay was immunoSEQ multiplex PCR, and TCRdb's table has in-frame clones only and misses some. The table shows tens of thousands of clones, with about 70% occurring only once. The germline V gene has CDR1 SGHTA and CDR2 FQGNSA. The CDR3 length is 13 residues. V gave up 3 bases and J gave up 6 bases, with 9 bases separating them. Note on this clone: Its antigen is not known.

This clonotype originated in an adult in good health and CMV-seronegative. Specimen: memory CD4+ T cells from blood. The chain is built from TRBV7-2 and TRBJ1-5; TRBD1 is a possible D gene (6 bases). Here the CDR3 DNA reads TGTGCCAGCAGCTTGACAGGTCTTCAGCCCCAGCATTTT. It translates to CASSLTGLQPQHF.